Detailed here is one T cell receptor (beta chain). This sample was included in a study of blood T cell repertoires in COVID-19. Only in-frame clones appear in the TCRdb table, and some are missing; sequencing was by immunoSEQ multiplex PCR. The sample consists of around 90,000 clones, about 85% of them appearing once. Germline values: CDR1 LGHDT, CDR2 YNNKEL (reference sequence). Germline trimming cut 6 bases from V and 1 base from J; bases unmatched to any gene: 13. This CDR3 contains 18 residues. J is TRBJ2-3 and V is TRBV3-1 (or the pseudogene TRBV3-2), with 10 bases lining up with TRBD2. This clonotype originated in a male donor with acute or convalescent COVID-19. The sequencing input was peripheral blood. As DNA, the CDR3 is TGTGCCAGCAGAACGTCGGTGGCTAGCGGGGGTGGCACAGATACGCAGTATTTT. Residues: CASRTSVASGGGTDTQYF.